The next 18 T cell receptor beta chains were all read from a single sample in a study of blood T cells in healthy people across ages. A second 7 to 11 cycle PCR used barcoded and J-beta primers. TCRdb reprocessed the 5' RACE reads with MiXCR, giving one entry per CDR3 protein. The sample lists approximately 800,000 distinct CDR3 sequences, under 40% occurring once. Sequences were obtained from blood. The source of these receptors is a man younger than 35 in good health.

J is TRBJ2-7 and V is TRBV27; no reliable D call. The V gene's germline CDR1 is MNHEY and CDR2 SMNVEV (reference sequence). Trimming took 0 bases from V and 0 from J, leaving 18 bases between them. The CDR3 length is 18 residues. As DNA, the CDR3 is TGTGCCAGCAGTTTATCTTTAGCAGGATCTTTTTTCTCCTACGAGCAGTACTTC. Translation gives CASSLSLAGSFFSYEQYF.

The CDR3: CASKDRGTSGLGVKETQYF. Written as DNA, the CDR3 is TGTGCCAGCAAAGATCGCGGGACTAGCGGACTCGGGGTAAAAGAGACCCAGTACTTC. This chain connects TRBV6-1 to TRBJ2-5; 11 nucleotides align to TRBD2. The junction had 19 bases not matched to a gene; V was cut back by 7 bases and J by 3 bases. The V gene's germline CDR1 is MNHNS and CDR2 SASEGT. The CDR3 totals 19 residues.

This sequence joins TRBV24-1 and TRBJ2-7; 8 nucleotides align to TRBD2. V gave up 2 bases and J gave up 0 bases; unmatched junction bases: 5. The CDR3 runs 16 residues. CDR1 and CDR2 (germline): KGHDR, SFDVKD. This CDR3 is CATSDSRRGASYEQYF. CDR3 nucleotides: TGTGCCACCAGTGATTCGCGGCGGGGGGCCTCCTACGAGCAGTACTTC.

This clonotype was counted at least ten times. This rearrangement joins TRBV4-3 to TRBJ2-7; 8 nucleotides line up with TRBD2. The germline CDR1 and CDR2 sequences are LGHNA and YSLEER. V gave up 0 bases and J gave up 2 bases; unmatched junction bases: 6. This CDR3 has 16 amino acids. CDR3 DNA: TGCGCCAGCAGCCAAGATATACTAGCGGACACCTACGAGCAGTACTTC. Protein product: CASSQDILADTYEQYF.

The V call is TRBV10-3, the J call TRBJ2-6; possibly TRBD2 for D (6 bases). V shed 7 bases and J shed 14 bases, with 18 bases lying between them. The germline gives CDR1 ENHRY, CDR2 SYGVKD. The CDR3 has 13 residues. CDR3 bases: TGTGCCATCAATACACGGAAGGAGGGGTTCCTGACTTTC. Amino acids: CAINTRKEGFLTF.

The chain joins TRBV20-1 to TRBJ2-6; D not certain. Germline V gives CDR1 DFQATT, CDR2 SNEGSKA (reference sequence). CDR3 length equals 15 residues. Trimming removed 3 bases at V and 0 bases at J, with 9 bases between. The CDR3 is CSASGPGSGANVLTF. For the CDR3, the DNA is TGCAGTGCTAGTGGGCCGGGCTCTGGGGCCAACGTCCTGACTTTC.

V gene TRBV4-1 combines with J gene TRBJ2-7; TRBD1 agrees at 8 bases. V trimming: 2 bases; J trimming: 3 bases; junction bases outside the gene matches: 3. The CDR3 is 14 residues long. Germline V gives CDR1 MGHRA, CDR2 YSYEKL. The DNA of the CDR3 is TGCGCCAGCAGCCAACTGGGACAGGTCTACGAGCAGTACTTC. Translating gives CASSQLGQVYEQYF.

This clonotype appeared many times. The chain couples TRBV6-2 or TRBV6-3 to TRBJ2-1; D call uncertain. CDR1 is MNHEY and CDR2 is SVGEGT in the germline V gene. Trimming took off 4 bases at V and 6 bases at J, with 4 bases between the two ends. This CDR3 is built from 11 residues. The CDR3 DNA sequence: TGTGCCAGCAGTTCCATCAATGAGCAGTTCTTC. Encoded protein: CASSSINEQFF.

The chain employs TRBV27 and TRBJ2-5, with 9 nucleotides matching TRBD1. The trim removed 9 bases at V and 4 bases at J, leaving 6 bases unmatched. Germline V gene data show CDR1 as MNHEY and CDR2 as SMNVEV (reference sequence). The CDR3 totals 13 residues. The CDR3 DNA reads TGTGCCAGTGGACAGGGGACGGCAGAGACCCAGTACTTC. Protein sequence: CASGQGTAETQYF.

Points on this clonotype: A much larger clone lies one base from this, so it may be a read error. The J gene is TRBJ1-4, the V gene TRBV5-4; the D gene is possibly TRBD1 (5 bases). Trimming removed 4 bases at V and 8 bases at J, with 15 bases between. Germline V gives CDR1 SGHNT, CDR2 YYREEE (reference sequence). The length of the CDR3 is 14 residues. The CDR3 region is CASSVAGDGEKLFF. CDR3 nucleotide sequence: TGTGCCAGCAGCGTGGCGGGGGATGGCGAAAAACTGTTTTTT.

The chain recombines TRBV4-1 with TRBJ2-7; the D gene is possibly TRBD1 (7 bases). Germline V gene sequence: CDR1 MGHRA, CDR2 YSYEKL. CDR3 size: 15 residues. Trimming took 1 base from V and 5 from J, leaving 15 bases between them. CDR3 sequence reads: CASSQGLGTVNEQYF. The CDR3 region has the DNA TGCGCCAGCAGCCAAGGACTAGGGACAGTAAACGAGCAGTACTTC.

This clonotype occurred many times. The chain carries TRBV25-1 and TRBJ2-7; D not resolved. The CDR3 has 14 residues. CDR1 MGHDK and CDR2 SYGVNS come from the germline V gene. V lost 1 base and J lost 3, with 10 bases in between. The CDR3 reads CASSESSGYYEQYF. CDR3 nucleotide sequence: TGTGCCAGCAGTGAATCATCCGGATACTACGAGCAGTACTTC.

The gene calls are TRBV20-1 and TRBJ2-7, with D tentatively TRBD2 (6 bases). Trimming left V 0 bases short and J 7 bases short, with 19 bases between. The CDR3 sequence is 15 residues long. Germline V gene sequence: CDR1 DFQATT, CDR2 SNEGSKA (reference sequence). CDR3 region: CSARDLATGYNEQYF. Written as DNA, the CDR3 is TGCAGTGCTAGAGATCTAGCGACGGGCTACAATGAGCAGTACTTC.

This clonotype was seen a handful of times. CDR3 residues: CASSLAKRNEQYF. The DNA for the CDR3 is TGTGCCAGCAGCCTAGCGAAGAGAAACGAGCAGTACTTC. The chain uses TRBV5-5 and TRBJ2-7; D possibly corresponds to TRBD2 (6 bases). Germline V gives CDR1 SGHKS, CDR2 YYEKEE (reference sequence). Trimming took 4 bases from V and 5 from J, leaving 13 bases between them. CDR3 length: 13 residues.

The J gene is TRBJ1-1, the V gene TRBV3-1, with D unclear. Germline loops: CDR1 LGHDT, CDR2 YNNKEL (reference sequence). The CDR3 extends over 13 amino acids. Trimming removed 0 bases at V and 5 bases at J, with 7 bases between. The CDR3 DNA follows: TGTGCCAGCAGCCAAGAACGGCGAACTGAAGCTTTCTTT. Protein product: CASSQERRTEAFF.

Only a few counts were recorded for this clonotype. The rearrangement links TRBV6-1 to TRBJ1-6, with D perhaps TRBD1 (5 bases). Germline V lookup: CDR1 MNHNS, CDR2 SASEGT. V lost 8 bases and J lost 8, with 16 bases in between. This CDR3 contains 14 residues. The CDR3 loop reads CASYLHRKDSPLHF. In DNA, the CDR3 is TGTGCCAGCTACCTCCACAGGAAAGATTCACCCCTCCACTTT.

This clonotype was counted many times. This sequence joins TRBV12-3 or TRBV12-4 and TRBJ2-1; TRBD1 is a possible D gene (6 bases). The V and J ends lost 8 bases and 4 bases respectively, with 15 bases between them. The CDR3 extends over 14 amino acids. As DNA, the CDR3 is TGTGCCAGCCAGGGGATCTCAGGGTACAATGAGCAGTTCTTC. Translating gives CASQGISGYNEQFF.

V gene TRBV2 combines with J gene TRBJ2-2; D call uncertain. V lost 6 bases and J 4 bases, leaving 9 bases between the germline ends. Per germline, CDR1 SNHLY and CDR2 FYNNEI. This CDR3 has 13 residues. The CDR3 region has the DNA TGTGCCAGCAGGAAGACTTCCACCGGGGAGCTGTTTTTT. Translating it yields CASRKTSTGELFF. Full variable domain (outside the CDR3, taken from reference TRBV2 and TRBJ2-2): EPEVTQTPSHQVTQMGQEVILRCVPISNHLYFYWYRQILGQKVEFLVSFYNNEISEKSEIFDDQFSVERPDGSNFTLKIRSTKLEDSAMYFCASRKTSTGELFFGEGSRLTVL.